The 10 T cell receptor beta chains reported below all come from one sample, sequenced in a study of blood T cell repertoires in COVID-19. Sequenced by immunoSEQ multiplex PCR; TCRdb stores in-frame clones only, minus some. This sample has some 150,000 clones, with roughly four fifths found just once. Sequenced: peripheral blood. The receptors originated from a woman between 50 and 59 years old with active or convalescent COVID-19.

This clone was recorded a few times. The rearrangement uses TRBV18 and TRBJ2-3, with TRBD2 matching 8 bases. Per germline, CDR1 KGHSH and CDR2 LQKENI. Trimming cost V 10 bases and J 3 bases; bases outside gene matches: 15. This CDR3 comprises 16 residues. This chain's CDR3 is CATSFTGSGATDTQYF. CDR3 DNA sequence: TGTGCCACCTCCTTCACCGGTAGCGGGGCTACAGATACGCAGTATTTT.

This chain connects TRBV4-2 to TRBJ2-2, with D possibly TRBD1 on 5 matching bases. This CDR3 region has 15 residues. Trimming took 1 base from V and 2 from J, leaving 8 bases between them. Germline V gives CDR1 LGHNA, CDR2 YNFKEQ. CDR3 sequence reads: CASSQGQGNTGELFF. CDR3 sequence (DNA): TGTGCCAGCAGCCAAGGGCAGGGAAACACCGGGGAGCTGTTTTTT.

The CDR3 DNA sequence: TGTGCCAGCAGTTCCGGGAACTCCTACAATGAGCAGTTCTTC. It specifies CASSSGNSYNEQFF. This chain links TRBV6-5 with TRBJ2-1, with a possible D match to TRBD2 (5 bases). This CDR3 region has 14 residues. The germline V and J ends were trimmed by 4 bases and 0 bases, with 7 bases remaining between them. The germline gives CDR1 MNHEY, CDR2 SVGAGI.

This clone occurred a few times. The rearrangement joins TRBV6-5 to TRBJ1-1, with D possibly matching TRBD1 (6 bases). V dropped 2 bases and J dropped 3 bases, with 10 bases sitting between them. Germline V gene sequence: CDR1 MNHEY, CDR2 SVGAGI. There are 14 residues in the CDR3. CDR3 amino acids: CASSYGRGDTEAFF. The DNA for the CDR3 is TGTGCCAGCAGTTACGGGAGGGGGGACACTGAAGCTTTCTTT.

This clone showed up just once. The chain employs TRBV7-2 and TRBJ1-5; D gene ambiguous. Germline assignment: CDR1 SGHTA and CDR2 FQGNSA. The CDR3 is 13 residues long. Trimming took 8 bases from V and 5 from J, leaving 13 bases between them. The CDR3 here is CASATGIYQPQHF. DNA of the CDR3: TGTGCCAGCGCTACGGGGATCTATCAGCCCCAGCATTTT.

V and J are TRBV7-2 and TRBJ2-2; tentatively, D is TRBD1 (6 bases). The CDR3 spans 16 residues. Germline values: CDR1 SGHTA, CDR2 FQGNSA. The V gene lost 5 bases and the J gene lost 4 bases, with 17 bases spanning the gap. The CDR3 coding sequence is TGTGCCAGCAGCCAAAGGGGGAGCGTCAGCACCGGGGAGCTGTTTTTT. Amino acids: CASSQRGSVSTGELFF.

V is TRBV7-8 and J is TRBJ1-1; 8 nucleotides match TRBD1. Germline-derived CDR1 and CDR2 are SGHVS and FQNEAQ. V shed 1 base, J shed 3 bases, and the junction held 10 bases outside the gene matches. This CDR3 has 17 residues. The CDR3 protein is CASSLGTGPRLDTEAFF. Written as DNA, the CDR3 is TGTGCCAGCAGCTTAGGGACAGGGCCAAGGTTGGACACTGAAGCTTTCTTT.

The V gene is TRBV19, the J gene TRBJ1-5, with TRBD1 identical over 12 bases. There are 17 residues in the CDR3. Per the germline V gene, CDR1 is LNHDA and CDR2 is SQIVND (reference sequence). The ends lost 4 bases at V and 2 bases at J; junction bases unmatched: 6. CDR3 sequence: CASSTGTGGRGNQPQHF. In DNA form, the CDR3 reads TGTGCCAGTAGTACCGGGACAGGGGGCCGAGGCAATCAGCCCCAGCATTTT.

The chain is built from TRBV10-3 and TRBJ2-2, with 10 positions matching TRBD2. Trimming took 10 bases from V and 10 from J; bases not matched to a gene: 18. Germline V gives CDR1 ENHRY, CDR2 SYGVKD. The CDR3 runs 16 residues. CDR3 in amino acids: CATFNGQREGFVELFF. In DNA, the CDR3 is TGTGCCACCTTTAACGGGCAGCGGGAGGGCTTTGTGGAGCTGTTTTTT.

The gene calls are TRBV19 and TRBJ1-2, with 8 bases that match TRBD1. Trimming took 4 bases from V and 7 from J; bases not matched to a gene: 14. Per germline, CDR1 LNHDA and CDR2 SQIVND (reference sequence). The CDR3 sequence is 16 residues long. For the CDR3, the DNA is TGTGCCAGTAGTACCTTCGGACAGGGTCGAGGGACTGGCTACACCTTC. Its protein is CASSTFGQGRGTGYTF. Together with reference TRBV19 and TRBJ1-2, the CDR3 gives the full variable domain: DGGITQSPKYLFRKEGQNVTLSCEQNLNHDAMYWYRQDPGQGLRLIYYSQIVNDFQKGDIAEGYSVSREKKESFPLTVTSAQKNPTAFYLCASSTFGQGRGTGYTFGSGTRLTVV.